This T cell receptor (beta chain) was recovered during a study of shared clonotypes between healthy human individuals. This clone was picked up many times. Profiled with immunoSEQ multiplex PCR; TCRdb holds only in-frame clones, not every one. In the table there are hundreds of thousands of clones, around 77% of which are singletons. Germline lookup yields CDR1 SGHVS and CDR2 FQNEAQ. Trimming took off 0 bases at V and 3 bases at J, with 11 bases between the two ends. This CDR3 contains 15 residues. This chain joins TRBV7-8 and TRBJ1-2; TRBD1 might be the D (6 bases). Sequencing was done on a sample of PBMCs. This receptor was identified in a woman aged 40 to 49 in good health. Some clones in this sample may be carry-over from other donors' samples. CDR3 loop: CASSLAGGRDYGYTF. The CDR3, as DNA: TGTGCCAGCAGCTTAGCGGGGGGGCGCGACTATGGCTACACCTTC.